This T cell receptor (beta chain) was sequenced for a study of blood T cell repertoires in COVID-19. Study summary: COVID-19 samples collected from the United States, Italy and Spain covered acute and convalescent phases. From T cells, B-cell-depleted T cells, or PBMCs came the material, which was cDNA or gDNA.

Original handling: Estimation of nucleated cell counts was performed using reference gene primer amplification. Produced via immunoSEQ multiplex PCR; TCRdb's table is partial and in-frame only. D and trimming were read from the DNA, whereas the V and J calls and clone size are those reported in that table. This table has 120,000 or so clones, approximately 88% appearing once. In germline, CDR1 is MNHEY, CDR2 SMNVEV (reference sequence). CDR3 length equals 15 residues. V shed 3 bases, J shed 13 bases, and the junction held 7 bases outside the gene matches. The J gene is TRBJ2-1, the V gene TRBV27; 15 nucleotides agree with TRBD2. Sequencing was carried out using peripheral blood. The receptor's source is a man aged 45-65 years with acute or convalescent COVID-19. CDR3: CASSFRTSGRVGQFF. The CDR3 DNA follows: TGTGCCAGCAGTTTTAGGACTAGCGGGAGGGTCGGCCAGTTCTTC.